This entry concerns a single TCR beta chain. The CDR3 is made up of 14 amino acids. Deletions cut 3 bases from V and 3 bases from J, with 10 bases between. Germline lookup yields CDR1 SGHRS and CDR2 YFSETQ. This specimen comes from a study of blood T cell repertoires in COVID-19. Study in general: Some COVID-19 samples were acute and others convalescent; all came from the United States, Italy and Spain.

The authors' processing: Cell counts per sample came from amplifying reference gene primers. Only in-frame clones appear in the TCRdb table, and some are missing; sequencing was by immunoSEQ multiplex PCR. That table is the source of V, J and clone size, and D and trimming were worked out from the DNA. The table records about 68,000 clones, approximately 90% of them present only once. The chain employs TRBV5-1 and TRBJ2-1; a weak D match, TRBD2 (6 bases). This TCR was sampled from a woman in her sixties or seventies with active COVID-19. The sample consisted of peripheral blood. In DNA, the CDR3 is TGCGCCAGCAGCTCACGGGACTTCTACAATGAGCAGTTCTTC. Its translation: CASSSRDFYNEQFF.